The rows below give T cell receptor beta chains drawn from one sample of a study of radiotherapy plus CTLA-4 blockade in lung cancer. Repertoires were generated with immunoSEQ multiplex PCR, while TCRdb's copy carries only in-frame clones and drops some. The sample has about 78,000 clones, about 87% seen once; the top ten hold around 0.8%. The sample was peripheral blood, taken from a patient treated with radiotherapy plus ipilimumab. The receptors stem from a human donor with non-small cell lung cancer who had stable disease on radiotherapy plus ipilimumab. The CDR3 runs from the conserved cysteine through the conserved F or W. A D gene is named only where the DNA matches it firmly. Clone size is shown for a subset of rows, as once, few, many or a class of expanded clone.

cdr3_aa cdr3_nt clone_size j_call d_call v_call
CASSLTGGNSPLHF TGTGCCAGCAGTCTTACAGGGGGTAATTCACCCCTCCACTTT - TRBJ1-6 TRBD1 TRBV28
CATSRDRRTGNTGELFF TGTGCCACCAGCAGAGATCGGAGGACAGGGAACACCGGGGAGCTGTTTTTT few TRBJ2-2 TRBD1 TRBV15
CASSQEVGSNQPQHF TGTGCCAGCAGCCAAGAGGTGGGCAGCAATCAGCCCCAGCATTTT - TRBJ1-5 - TRBV4-2
CASSVGATYQETQYF TGTGCCAGCAGCGTAGGAGCGACGTACCAAGAGACCCAGTACTTC - TRBJ2-5 - TRBV9
CASSIGYRTNYGYTF TGTGCCAGTAGTATAGGATACCGGACTAACTATGGCTACACCTTC - TRBJ1-2 - TRBV19
CASSLDHYEQYF TGTGCCAGCAGCTTAGACCATTACGAGCAGTACTTC - TRBJ2-7 - TRBV7-8
CASSELGTPKETQYF TGTGCCAGCAGTGAATTGGGGACCCCCAAAGAGACCCAGTACTTC - TRBJ2-5 - TRBV25-1
CASSSGTREQFF TGTGCCAGCAGTTCCGGGACGCGTGAGCAGTTCTTC - TRBJ2-1 - TRBV28
CASSLWAGGGQETQYF TGTGCCAGCAGTTTATGGGCGGGAGGGGGACAAGAGACCCAGTACTTC - TRBJ2-5 TRBD2 TRBV28
CASSTGGQATEAFF TGTGCCAGCAGTACAGGAGGGCAGGCCACTGAAGCTTTCTTT - TRBJ1-1 - TRBV6-6
CASSSTGGTPEAFF TGTGCCAGCAGTTCCACAGGGGGTACCCCTGAAGCTTTCTTT - TRBJ1-1 TRBD1 TRBV6-5
CSVSGTAIAYEQYF TGCAGCGTTTCCGGGACAGCCATTGCCTACGAGCAGTACTTC few TRBJ2-7 TRBD1 TRBV29-1
CAISAGTSTDTQYF TGTGCCATCAGTGCCGGGACTAGCACAGATACGCAGTATTTT - TRBJ2-3 - TRBV10-3
CASSSGPTSYEQYF TGTGCCAGCAGCTCGGGACCAACCTCCTACGAGCAGTACTTC - TRBJ2-7 - TRBV7-3
CAWSVAGYPGNTIYF TGTGCCTGGAGTGTAGCAGGGTACCCTGGAAACACCATATATTTT - TRBJ1-3 - TRBV30
CASRGSYEQYF TGTGCCAGCCGCGGCTCCTACGAGCAGTACTTC few TRBJ2-7 - TRBV28
CASSLYTDTQYF TGTGCCAGCTCACTTTACACAGATACGCAGTATTTT - TRBJ2-3 - TRBV18
CASSGTGELFF TGTGCCAGCAGTGGAACCGGGGAGCTGTTTTTT - TRBJ2-2 - TRBV2
CASSQVTQGGSNQPQHF TGTGCCAGCAGCCAAGTGACACAGGGAGGGAGCAATCAGCCCCAGCATTTT - TRBJ1-5 - TRBV16
CASRYTSGAYEQYF TGTGCCAGCAGATATACTAGCGGGGCCTACGAGCAGTACTTC - TRBJ2-7 TRBD2 TRBV6-5
CASSPAGESSYNSPLHF TGTGCCAGCTCACCGGCAGGGGAGAGCTCCTATAATTCACCCCTCCACTTT - TRBJ1-6 - TRBV18
CASSYSADYNEQFF TGTGCCAGCAGTTACTCGGCAGACTACAATGAGCAGTTCTTC - TRBJ2-1 - TRBV6-5
CASSLGTGESQPQHF TGTGCCAGCAGCTTAGGGACAGGGGAGAGTCAGCCCCAGCATTTT - TRBJ1-5 TRBD1 TRBV11-2
CASTPRRSGNTEAFF TGTGCCAGCACCCCCAGGAGAAGCGGGAACACTGAAGCTTTCTTT once TRBJ1-1 - TRBV27
CSASRGGADYGYTF TGCAGCGCCTCAAGGGGGGGCGCGGACTATGGCTACACCTTC - TRBJ1-2 - TRBV29-1
CASSKWNLTSGLAYNEQFF TGCGCCAGCAGCAAATGGAATTTGACTAGCGGCCTAGCCTACAATGAGCAGTTCTTC - TRBJ2-1 TRBD2 TRBV5-1
CASQDSFSYEQYF TGTGCCAGCCAGGACTCATTTTCCTACGAGCAGTACTTC medium-sized TRBJ2-7 - TRBV2
CASSPWGGAAEAFF TGTGCCAGTAGTCCATGGGGCGGAGCGGCTGAAGCTTTCTTT - TRBJ1-1 - TRBV19
CASSPRTSGGSWYF TGTGCCAGCAGTCCCCGGACTAGCGGGGGATCCTGGTACTTC - TRBJ2-5 TRBD2 TRBV27
CASLGQKSTNEKLFF TGTGCCAGCCTGGGACAGAAGTCAACTAATGAAAAACTGTTTTTT - TRBJ1-4 TRBD1 TRBV2
CASSIGVTDTQYF TGTGCCAGCTCGATCGGGGTCACAGATACGCAGTATTTT - TRBJ2-3 - TRBV27
CASSEAGQGSGNTIYF TGTGCCAGCAGTGAAGCGGGGCAGGGCTCTGGAAACACCATATATTTT once TRBJ1-3 - TRBV6-1
CASSYDRDEQFF TGTGCCAGCAGCTACGACAGGGATGAGCAGTTCTTC - TRBJ2-1 TRBD1 TRBV6-5
CASSGGRYNEQFF TGTGCCAGCAGTGGGGGCAGATACAATGAGCAGTTCTTC - TRBJ2-1 - TRBV27
CASSESGGIQPQHF TGCGCCAGCAGTGAGTCAGGGGGTATTCAGCCCCAGCATTTT - TRBJ1-5 - TRBV10-2
CASSKPGTITDTQYF TGTGCCAGCAGTAAACCCGGGACTATTACAGATACGCAGTATTTT - TRBJ2-3 TRBD2 TRBV6-1
CASSPGEGAFVGYTF TGTGCCAGCAGCCCCGGTGAGGGGGCATTTGTTGGCTACACCTTC - TRBJ1-2 TRBD1 TRBV5-5
CASSPSSYEQYF TGTGCCAGCAGCCCAAGCTCCTACGAGCAGTACTTC - TRBJ2-7 - TRBV6-5
CASSLGSRGSVYEQYF TGTGCCAGCAGCTTAGGGTCTCGCGGGAGTGTCTACGAGCAGTACTTC - TRBJ2-7 TRBD2 TRBV7-2
CASSELWGSSGNTIYF TGTGCCAGCAGTGAGCTTTGGGGGAGCTCTGGAAACACCATATATTTT - TRBJ1-3 - TRBV25-1
CASSRVAYGYTF TGTGCCAGCAGCCGAGTGGCTTATGGCTACACCTTC - TRBJ1-2 - TRBV5-4
CASSSLALVTDTQYF TGTGCCAGCAGTTCCCTAGCATTGGTTACAGATACGCAGTATTTT - TRBJ2-3 - TRBV27
CASSVGGEETQYF TGTGCCAGCAGCGTAGGAGGAGAAGAGACCCAGTACTTC - TRBJ2-5 - TRBV9
CASSPAQGRSTDTQYF TGTGCCAGCAGTCCTGCGCAGGGGCGCTCCACAGATACGCAGTATTTT - TRBJ2-3 - TRBV5-4
CASSLASSGAETQYF TGTGCCAGCAGCTTGGCTTCTTCGGGGGCAGAGACCCAGTACTTC - TRBJ2-5 - TRBV5-4
CASSLALAYEQYF TGTGCCAGCAGCTTAGCGTTGGCCTACGAGCAGTACTTC - TRBJ2-7 - TRBV11-1
CASSAPGSTNEKLFF TGCGCCAGCAGCGCCCCAGGGTCAACTAATGAAAAACTGTTTTTT - TRBJ1-4 - TRBV4-1
CASSLESGTGERDTF TGTGCCAGCAGCTTGGAGTCGGGGACAGGGGAACGAGACACCTTC - TRBJ1-2 TRBD1 TRBV5-4
CARSRTGIPTEAFF TGTGCAAGAAGCAGGACAGGGATTCCCACTGAAGCTTTCTTT - TRBJ1-1 - TRBV12-2
CASSPPGQQNTEAFF TGTGCCAGCAGTCCTCCGGGACAGCAGAACACTGAAGCTTTCTTT once TRBJ1-1 TRBD1 TRBV28
CASSPIPYTGELFF TGTGCCAGCAGCCCCATCCCGTACACCGGGGAGCTGTTTTTT - TRBJ2-2 - TRBV9
CASGSLLTF TGTGCCAGTGGAAGTCTGCTCACCTTC few TRBJ1-2 - TRBV19
CASRTSGMQGRWHEQFF TGTGCCAGCAGGACTAGCGGCATGCAAGGGAGATGGCATGAGCAGTTCTTC - TRBJ2-1 TRBD2 TRBV19
CASSQRVGGRDEQYF TGTGCCAGCAGCCAAAGGGTTGGGGGGCGCGACGAGCAGTACTTC - TRBJ2-7 - TRBV4-2
CASSSDRTANYGYTF TGTGCCAGCAGCTCGGACAGGACAGCTAACTATGGCTACACCTTC - TRBJ1-2 TRBD1 TRBV5-6
CASSIGLVPEQFF TGTGCCAGTAGTATCGGACTAGTTCCTGAGCAGTTCTTC - TRBJ2-1 TRBD2 TRBV19
CASSADRSMTTEAFF TGCGCCAGCAGTGCGGACAGGAGTATGACCACTGAAGCTTTCTTT once TRBJ1-1 TRBD1 TRBV10-1
CATSRDRSRYQPQHF TGTGCCACCAGCAGGGACAGGTCGAGGTATCAGCCCCAGCATTTT - TRBJ1-5 TRBD1 TRBV15
CASSEHLNTEAFF TGTGCCAGCAGTGAACACTTGAACACTGAAGCTTTCTTT - TRBJ1-1 - TRBV25-1
CASSSGDLTSTDTQYF TGCGCCAGCAGCTCAGGAGACCTAACTAGCACAGATACGCAGTATTTT - TRBJ2-3 - TRBV5-1